Listed here is a single TCR beta chain. The antigen is undetermined. In the study's own analysis: A distant-metastasis classifier for papillary thyroid cancer was built using CDR3 differences across clinicopathological groups. TCRdb re-analyzed the PCR reads using MiXCR. What appears here as the V and J calls and clone size reflects TCRdb's work, not the paper's. The sample holds 13,000 or so clones, 33% seen once. This sample is drawn from a study of metastatic and nonmetastatic thyroid tumors. Looking at the study overall: Comparative analysis of repertoires was undertaken across blood and tumor or nodule tissue obtained from malignant and benign thyroid patients. General study results and limits: Across blood and tumor, TCR beta diversity in malignant thyroid tumors was reportedly significantly higher than in benign nodules.

CDR3 length: 14 amino acids. Losses at the gene ends were 2 bases for V and 3 bases for J; bases not matched to a gene: 4. CDR1 is MNHEY and CDR2 is SVGEGT in the germline V gene. Nobody among the patients had been given any treatment before thyroid surgery. The V call is TRBV6-2 or TRBV6-3, the J call TRBJ2-7, with TRBD1 matching 7 bases. Source material: tumor tissue. The receptor comes from a male donor with papillary thyroid cancer or a benign thyroid nodule (not recorded which). Some clones in this sample may be carry-over from other donors' samples. CDR3 DNA sequence: TGTGCCAGCAGTTACCCTTCAGGGGGCTACGAGCAGTACTTC. Its protein product is CASSYPSGGYEQYF.